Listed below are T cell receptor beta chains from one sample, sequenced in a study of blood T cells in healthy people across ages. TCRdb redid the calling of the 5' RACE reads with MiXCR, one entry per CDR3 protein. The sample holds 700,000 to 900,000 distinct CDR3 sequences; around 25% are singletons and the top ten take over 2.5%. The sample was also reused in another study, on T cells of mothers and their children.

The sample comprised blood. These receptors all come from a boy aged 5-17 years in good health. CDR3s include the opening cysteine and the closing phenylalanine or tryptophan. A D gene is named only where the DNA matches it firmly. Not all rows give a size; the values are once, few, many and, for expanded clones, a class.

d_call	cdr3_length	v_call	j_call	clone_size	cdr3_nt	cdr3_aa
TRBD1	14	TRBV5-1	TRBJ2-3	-	TGCGCCAGCAACCGAGGGGGCAGCACAGATACGCAGTATTTT	CASNRGGSTDTQYF
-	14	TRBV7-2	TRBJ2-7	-	TGTGCCAGCAGCTTAGCCAGGAGCTCCTACGAGCAGTACTTC	CASSLARSSYEQYF
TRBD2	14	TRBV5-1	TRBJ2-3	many	TGCGCCAGCAGCTTGGCTAGCGGTACAGATACGCAGTATTTT	CASSLASGTDTQYF
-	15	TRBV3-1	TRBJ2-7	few	TGTGCCAGCAGCAAGGAGAGTGGGGCTACCTACGAGCAGTACTTC	CASSKESGATYEQYF
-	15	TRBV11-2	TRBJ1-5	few	TGTGCCAGCAGCTTAGACGGGAAGGGCAATCAGCCCCAGCATTTT	CASSLDGKGNQPQHF
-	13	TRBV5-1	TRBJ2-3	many	TGCGCCAGCAGCCTACCTAGCACAGATACGCAGTATTTT	CASSLPSTDTQYF
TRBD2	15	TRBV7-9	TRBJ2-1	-	TGTGCCAGCAGCTTTAGCGGGGATAACGACAATGAGCAGTTCTTC	CASSFSGDNDNEQFF
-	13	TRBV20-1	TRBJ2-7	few	TGCAGTGCTCGAGGGGTTTCTCTGAACGAGCAGTACTTC	CSARGVSLNEQYF
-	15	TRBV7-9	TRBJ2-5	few	TGTGCCAGCAGCCCCAACGGGGCCCTCCAAGAGACCCAGTACTTC	CASSPNGALQETQYF
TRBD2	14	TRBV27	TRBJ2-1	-	TGTGCCAGCAGTTTATCGTGGGACTACCACGAGCAGTTCTTC	CASSLSWDYHEQFF
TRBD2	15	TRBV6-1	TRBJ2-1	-	TGTGCCAGCAGAGGGACTAGCGGGGCCTACAATGAGCAGTTCTTC	CASRGTSGAYNEQFF
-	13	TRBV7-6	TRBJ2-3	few	TGTGCCAGCAGCACAAGAGTGGGAGATACGCAGTATTTT	CASSTRVGDTQYF
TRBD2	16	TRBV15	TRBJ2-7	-	TGTGCCACCAGCAGCGGGCTAGCGGGGGGGACCTACGAGCAGTACTTC	CATSSGLAGGTYEQYF
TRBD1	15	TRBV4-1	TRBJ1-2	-	TGCGCCAGCAGCCATCCCGGACAGGGCCACTATGGCTACACCTTC	CASSHPGQGHYGYTF
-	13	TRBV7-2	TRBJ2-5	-	TGTGCCAGCAGCTCGGGCTTCTCCCCGCAGCAGTACTTC	CASSSGFSPQQYF
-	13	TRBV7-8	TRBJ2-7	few	TGTGCCAGCAGCACCGGGACATCATACGAGCAGTACTTC	CASSTGTSYEQYF
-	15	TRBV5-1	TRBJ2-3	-	TGCGCCAGCAGCTCCGACAGGCAACGCACAGATACGCAGTATTTT	CASSSDRQRTDTQYF